The 6 T cell receptor beta chains reported below all come from one sample, sequenced in a study of blood T cells in healthy people across ages. The second PCR ran about 6 to 11 cycles with a sample-barcoded 5' primer and J-beta primers. TCRdb used MiXCR to reprocess the 5' RACE reads, holding one entry per CDR3 protein. The sample has 550,000 to 750,000 distinct CDR3 sequences, approximately 21% seen once. Sequenced material: blood. The receptors come from a man in his 70s in good health.

J is TRBJ2-7 and V is TRBV9, with 7 bases lining up with TRBD2. The CDR3 loop spans 15 amino acids. J lost 2 bases, V lost 0 bases, and 5 bases had no gene match. Germline values: CDR1 SGDLS, CDR2 YYNGEE. CDR3 sequence: CASSVGGRGPYEQYF. CDR3 nucleotide sequence: TGTGCCAGCAGCGTAGGCGGGAGAGGCCCCTACGAGCAGTACTTC.

The V and J genes are TRBV7-2 and TRBJ2-3; TRBD2 aligns across 11 bases. With 1 base clipped from V and 3 bases from J, the junction kept 3 bases outside the gene matches. CDR3 length: 16 residues. From germline, CDR1 is SGHTA and CDR2 FQGNSA. CDR3 nucleotides: TGTGCCAGCAGCTTAGATATAGCGGGAGGGACAGATACGCAGTATTTT. It specifies CASSLDIAGGTDTQYF. The variable domain in full, completed from reference TRBV7-2 and TRBJ2-3, reads GAGVSQSPSNKVTEKGKDVELRCDPISGHTALYWYRQSLGQGLEFLIYFQGNSAPDKSGLPSDRFSAERTGGSVSTLTIQRTQQEDSAVYLCASSLDIAGGTDTQYFGPGTRLTVL.

This clonotype was observed a few times. The V call is TRBV6-2 or TRBV6-3, the J call TRBJ2-5, with 8 bases identical to TRBD1. The J call may be incorrect, as the DNA end agrees better with TRBJ2-7. Germline CDR1 reads MNHEY; CDR2 reads SVGEGT. The CDR3 loop spans 21 amino acids. The CDR3 DNA is TGTGCCAGCAGTTACTCGCCGACGGGGAGTTCGGTTCAGGACAGGGACTACGAGCAGTACTTC. Translation gives CASSYSPTGSSVQDRDYEQYF.

This clonotype was seen more than once but under ten times. At one boundary the junction diverges from the germline segment, which might be a read error. The J gene is TRBJ2-6, the V gene TRBV11-2; D is uncertain. CDR1 and CDR2 from the germline V gene are SGHAT and FQNNGV. There are 15 residues in the CDR3. The CDR3 is CALDTSPSEANVLTF. As DNA, the CDR3 is TGTGCGCTGGATACGTCCCCCTCTGAGGCCAACGTCCTGACTTTC.

This chain links TRBV3-1 with TRBJ2-7, with D perhaps being TRBD1 or TRBD2 (5 bases each). Germline-derived CDR1 and CDR2 are LGHDT and YNNKEL (reference sequence). Deletions cut 1 base from V and 0 bases from J, with 13 bases between. The CDR3 runs 16 residues. This CDR3 is CASSQGPGPSSYEQYF. The CDR3 coding sequence is TGTGCCAGCAGCCAAGGTCCGGGGCCTAGCTCCTACGAGCAGTACTTC.

Of note for this clonotype: An end of the junction does not agree with germline; a read error may underlie this. J is TRBJ1-1 and V is TRBV5-1; 7 positions match TRBD1. The CDR3 is 17 amino acids. CDR1 SGHRS and CDR2 YFSETQ come from the germline V gene. CDR3 DNA: TGCGCCAGCAGCATGGTTAGGGGGCAAAGGATTAACACTAAAGCTTTCTTT. This gives the protein CASSMVRGQRINTKAFF.